The source of this T cell receptor (beta chain) is a study of T cell changes during pregnancy in multiple sclerosis. CDR3 length: 14 amino acids. Germline values: CDR1 LGHNA, CDR2 YNFKEQ. V was shortened by 1 base and J by 3 bases, with 9 bases between the two germline ends. Here immunoSEQ multiplex PCR was the method, and the copy in TCRdb shows in-frame clones only, minus some. This table holds under 75,000 clones, roughly nine tenths found once. A single count supports this clone. The chain joins TRBV4-2 to TRBJ1-1; D ambiguous. The sequence was obtained from a female donor in good health, enrolled as a control in a pregnancy study. The sample here was peripheral blood, taken in the third trimester of pregnancy. CDR3 sequence: CASSQVRPDTEAFF. CDR3 bases: TGTGCCAGCAGCCAAGTGCGTCCGGACACTGAAGCTTTCTTT.